This TCR beta chain emerged from a study of cytomegalovirus exposure and HLA in healthy donors. The overall study: Samples from HLA-typed donors yielded approximately 80 million unique TCRs in an early data release. Assignment to the Caucasian-associated ancestry cluster applied to more than 75% of the approximately 370 genotyped donors.

General study findings and limits: The Asian-associated ancestry cluster reportedly had fewer N-insertions than the roughly 720-donor mean in a later analysis. TCR association rates varied by HLA locus in a later analysis, with DRB1 highest and HLA-C lowest.

V lost 6 bases and J lost 0; bases outside the gene matches: 5. CDR1 and CDR2 from the germline V gene are LNHDA and SQIVND (reference sequence). CDR3 size: 17 residues. About this clone itself: The antigen is undetermined.

The PCR employed 60 Vbeta primers together with 13 Jbeta primers. Data came from immunoSEQ multiplex PCR; TCRdb stores just in-frame clones and leaves some out. The table has 90,000 to 120,000 clones, approximately 76% seen once. Sample: PBMCs. V gene TRBV19 combines with J gene TRBJ2-3; 14 bases are shared with TRBD2. The sequence came from a man younger than 35 in good health and CMV-seronegative. The CDR3 DNA is TGTGCCAGTAGCGGGACTAGCGGGGGACCTAGCACAGATACGCAGTATTTT. This encodes CASSGTSGGPSTDTQYF. The full variable domain, rest sourced from reference TRBV19 and TRBJ2-3, is DGGITQSPKYLFRKEGQNVTLSCEQNLNHDAMYWYRQDPGQGLRLIYYSQIVNDFQKGDIAEGYSVSREKKESFPLTVTSAQKNPTAFYLCASSGTSGGPSTDTQYFGPGTRLTVL.